These 6 T cell receptor beta chains were sequenced from one sample in a study of cytomegalovirus exposure and HLA in healthy donors. The PCR had 60 Vbeta and 13 Jbeta primers. Produced via immunoSEQ multiplex PCR; TCRdb's table is partial and in-frame only. The sample shows about 160,000 clones, roughly two thirds of them seen only once. The sequencing sample was made of PBMCs. Source of these receptors: a woman aged 30 to 39 in good health and CMV-seronegative.

The sample holds one count of this clone. The chain combines TRBV4-3 with TRBJ1-2; TRBD1 aligns across 8 bases. J gave up 7 bases and V 2 bases, and 12 bases lay outside the gene matches. The CDR3 consists of 16 residues. Germline-derived CDR1 and CDR2 are LGHNA and YSLEER. In DNA, the CDR3 is TGCGCCAGCAGCCAACAACCCGACAGGGGTATTTCTGGCTACACCTTC. It is translated as CASSQQPDRGISGYTF.

The DNA of the CDR3 is TGTGCCAGCCAAGGGACTAGCGCCGGGGAGCAGTACTTC. The encoded protein is CASQGTSAGEQYF. This rearrangement joins TRBV27 to TRBJ2-7, with 10 bases fitting TRBD2. CDR1 is MNHEY, CDR2 SMNVEV, per germline (reference sequence). Trimming removed 8 bases from V and 7 bases from J; junction bases left unmatched: 8. The CDR3 is 13 residues long.

This clone was seen more than once but under ten times. The chain joins TRBV4-3 to TRBJ1-4; TRBD1 aligns across 9 bases. CDR1 and CDR2 from the germline V gene are LGHNA and YSLEER. Trimming removed 1 base from V and 5 bases from J; junction bases left unmatched: 5. CDR3 length: 16 residues. The CDR3 spells CASSQGSGQGNEKLFF. CDR3 in DNA: TGCGCCAGCAGCCAAGGTTCGGGACAGGGCAATGAAAAACTGTTTTTT.

The J gene is TRBJ2-5, the V gene TRBV5-5, with 8 bases fitting TRBD1. The length of the CDR3 is 14 residues. V lost 4 bases and J lost 5; bases outside the gene matches: 7. Germline assignment: CDR1 SGHKS and CDR2 YYEKEE (reference sequence). CDR3 nucleotides: TGTGCCAGCAGCAGGACAGGGTTGGGGGAGACCCAGTACTTC. Its translation: CASSRTGLGETQYF.

This chain joins TRBV7-9 and TRBJ2-1, with 9 bases aligning to TRBD1. After removal of 8 bases from V and 6 bases from J, the junction contained 17 bases not matched to a gene. The CDR3 length is 17 residues. CDR1 SEHNR and CDR2 FQNEAQ come from the germline V gene (reference sequence). The CDR3 loop reads CASRGQGPPLASNEQFF. The CDR3 nucleotides are TGTGCCAGCCGGGGACAGGGCCCGCCTCTCGCCTCCAATGAGCAGTTCTTC.

V gene TRBV5-6 combines with J gene TRBJ2-7; 10 bases fit TRBD1. The CDR3 spans 15 residues. CDR1 and CDR2 (germline): SGHDT, YYEEEE. V shed 6 bases, J shed 2 bases, and the junction held 8 bases outside the gene matches. CDR3 amino acids: CASTSSGTGAYEQYF. As DNA, the CDR3 is TGTGCCAGCACTTCTAGTGGGACAGGGGCCTACGAGCAGTACTTC.